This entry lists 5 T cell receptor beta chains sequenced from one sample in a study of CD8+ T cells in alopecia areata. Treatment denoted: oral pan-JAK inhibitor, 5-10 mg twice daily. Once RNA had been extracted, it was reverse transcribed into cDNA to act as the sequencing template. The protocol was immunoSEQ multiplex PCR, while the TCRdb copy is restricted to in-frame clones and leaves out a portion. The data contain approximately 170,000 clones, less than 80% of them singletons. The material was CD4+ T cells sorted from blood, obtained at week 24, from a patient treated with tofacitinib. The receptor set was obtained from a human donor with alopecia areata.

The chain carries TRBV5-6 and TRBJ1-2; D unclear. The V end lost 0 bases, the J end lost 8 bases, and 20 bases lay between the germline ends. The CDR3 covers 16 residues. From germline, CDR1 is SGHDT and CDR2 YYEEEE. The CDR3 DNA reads TGTGCCAGCAGCTTGGGCCCGATGGAAGTGAAACCAGGCTACACCTTC. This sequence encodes CASSLGPMEVKPGYTF.

The CDR3 reads CASSLDLSPRSYEQYF. CDR3 coding DNA: TGTGCCAGCAGCTTAGATCTAAGTCCTCGCTCCTACGAGCAGTACTTC. The genes are TRBV11-2 and TRBJ2-7; no firm D call. V lost 0 bases and J lost 0, with 12 bases in between. CDR3 length equals 16 residues. From germline, CDR1 is SGHAT and CDR2 FQNNGV.

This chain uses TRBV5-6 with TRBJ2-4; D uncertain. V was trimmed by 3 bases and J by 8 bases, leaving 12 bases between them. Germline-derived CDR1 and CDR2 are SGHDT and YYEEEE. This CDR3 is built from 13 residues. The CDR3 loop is CASSSNLRDIQYF. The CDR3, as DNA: TGTGCCAGCAGCTCAAATCTCCGGGACATTCAGTACTTC. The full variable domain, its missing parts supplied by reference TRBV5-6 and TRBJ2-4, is DAGVTQSPTHLIKTRGQQVTLRCSPKSGHDTVSWYQQALGQGPQFIFQYYEEEERQRGNFPDRFSGHQFPNYSSELNVNALLLGDSALYLCASSSNLRDIQYFGAGTRLSVL.

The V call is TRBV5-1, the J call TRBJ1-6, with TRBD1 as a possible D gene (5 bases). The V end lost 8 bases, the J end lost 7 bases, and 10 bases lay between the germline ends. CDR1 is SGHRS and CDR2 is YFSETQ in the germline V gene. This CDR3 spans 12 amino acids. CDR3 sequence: CARGPTNSPLHF. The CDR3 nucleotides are TGCGCCAGGGGACCGACGAATTCACCCCTCCACTTT.

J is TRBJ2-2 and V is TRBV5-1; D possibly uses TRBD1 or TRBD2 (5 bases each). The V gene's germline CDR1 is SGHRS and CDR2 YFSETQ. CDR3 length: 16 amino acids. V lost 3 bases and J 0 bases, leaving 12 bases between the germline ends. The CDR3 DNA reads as TGCGCCAGCAGCTCAGGGACCTTCGCGAACACCGGGGAGCTGTTTTTT. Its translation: CASSSGTFANTGELFF.